A single sample gave rise to the 21 T cell receptor beta chains below, sequenced in a study of cytomegalovirus exposure and HLA in healthy donors. The primer mix had 60 Vbeta and 13 Jbeta primers. Only in-frame clones appear in the TCRdb table, and some are missing; sequencing was by immunoSEQ multiplex PCR. The sample includes 150,000 to 160,000 clones, approximately 80% of them seen just once. The sequencing input was PBMCs. The source of these receptors is a man aged 25 to 40 in good health and CMV-seropositive.

The rearrangement links TRBV7-6 to TRBJ2-7, with 9 bases fitting TRBD2. V dropped 0 bases and J dropped 6; count of bases not matched to a gene: 3. This CDR3 comprises 14 residues. CDR1 and CDR2 from the germline V gene are SGHVS and FNYEAQ. The CDR3 nucleotides read TGTGCCAGCAGCTTAGCTAGCGGGGGCTGCGAGCAGTACTTC. Translation: CASSLASGGCEQYF.

The genes are TRBV11-2 and TRBJ1-4; TRBD1 aligns across 8 bases. This CDR3 has 14 residues. The trim removed 3 bases at V and 7 bases at J, leaving 4 bases unmatched. The germline CDR1 and CDR2 sequences are SGHAT and FQNNGV. The chain's CDR3 is CASSLDRESEKLFF. Here the CDR3 DNA reads TGTGCCAGCAGCTTGGACAGGGAAAGTGAAAAACTGTTTTTT. Drawing the rest from reference TRBV11-2 and TRBJ1-4, the complete variable domain is EAGVAQSPRYKIIEKRQSVAFWCNPISGHATLYWYQQILGQGPKLLIQFQNNGVVDDSQLPKDRFSAERLKGVDSTLKIQPAKLEDSAVYLCASSLDRESEKLFFGSGTQLSVL.

The genes are TRBV19 and TRBJ2-7; D possibly corresponds to TRBD1 (6 bases). The CDR3 covers 15 residues. With 8 bases removed from V and 2 bases from J, the gap between germline ends came to 19 bases. Germline assignment: CDR1 LNHDA and CDR2 SQIVND (reference sequence). CDR3 nucleotides: TGTGCCAGTCAATTCCCGAGACAGGACACCTACGAGCAGTACTTC. As protein: CASQFPRQDTYEQYF.

V and J are TRBV6-1 and TRBJ2-5; 9 nucleotides agree with TRBD2. The J call may not be correct, given that the DNA end is closer to TRBJ2-7. CDR1 is MNHNS and CDR2 is SASEGT in the germline V gene. CDR3 length: 14 residues. CDR3 DNA: TGTGCCAGCAGCCCAGCGGGGGGAGGCTACGAGCAGTACTTC. Translated: CASSPAGGGYEQYF.

The chain links TRBV10-3 to TRBJ2-1; 9 nucleotides line up with TRBD1. V lost 5 bases to trimming and J lost 9 bases; unmatched junction nucleotides: 8. From germline, CDR1 is ENHRY and CDR2 SYGVKD. The CDR3 contains 14 residues. The CDR3 sequence: CAISRRDREGEQFF. The CDR3 DNA is TGTGCCATCAGTCGCCGGGACAGGGAAGGTGAGCAGTTCTTC.

This sequence joins TRBV4-2 and TRBJ2-5; D remains unclear. Matching the DNA end better, TRBJ2-7 makes the J call doubtful. The CDR3 runs 13 residues. The germline V gene has CDR1 LGHNA and CDR2 YNFKEQ. CDR3 nucleotides: TGTGCCAGCAGCCAATCAAGGAGAGACGAGCAGTACTTC. It encodes CASSQSRRDEQYF.

The gene calls are TRBV27 and TRBJ1-5; no reliable D call. Per the germline V gene, CDR1 is MNHEY and CDR2 is SMNVEV (reference sequence). The CDR3 is 14 residues long. Trimming cost V 4 bases and J 4 bases, with 11 bases left between them. The CDR3 DNA follows: TGTGCCAGCAGTTCCAGAGACGGGAATCAGCCCCAGCATTTT. This translates into CASSSRDGNQPQHF.

This chain joins TRBV27 and TRBJ2-1; D is uncertain. Looked up from germline, CDR1 is MNHEY and CDR2 is SMNVEV (reference sequence). The V end lost 2 bases, the J end lost 11 bases, and 7 bases lay between the germline ends. The CDR3 is 11 amino acids. The CDR3 loop reads CASSLLSQQFF. CDR3 DNA: TGTGCCAGCAGTTTACTCTCCCAGCAGTTCTTC.

The J gene is TRBJ2-5, the V gene TRBV6-1; D is undetermined. The V end lost 7 bases, the J end lost 4 bases, and 16 bases lay between the germline ends. The germline V gene encodes CDR1 MNHNS and CDR2 SASEGT. CDR3 length equals 14 residues. CDR3 bases: TGTGCCAGCACGGCCCAACGCGGCGGAGAGACCCAGTACTTC. Amino acid sequence: CASTAQRGGETQYF.

Note on this clone: The same CDR3 arises from other DNA sequences in this sample as well. The chain joins TRBV9 to TRBJ1-2, with TRBD1 matching 8 bases. Germline CDR1 reads SGDLS; CDR2 reads YYNGEE. Trimming removed 2 bases from V and 3 bases from J; junction bases left unmatched: 6. The CDR3 is 15 residues long. The CDR3 DNA follows: TGTGCCAGCAGCGTTGAAGGACAGGGTTACTATGGCTACACCTTC. This codes for CASSVEGQGYYGYTF.

This chain links TRBV19 with TRBJ2-1; 7 bases line up with TRBD2. This CDR3 contains 15 residues. V was pared by 9 bases and J by 2 bases, with 10 bases of the junction left unmatched. CDR1 and CDR2 (germline): LNHDA, SQIVND (reference sequence). CDR3 in DNA: TGTGCCAGCGGCCCCGGGAGGCGTGCCTACAATGAGCAGTTCTTC. This translates into CASGPGRRAYNEQFF.

The rearrangement joins TRBV28 to TRBJ1-3; D is unresolved. Germline V gene sequence: CDR1 MDHEN, CDR2 SYDVKM. Trimming pared 2 bases from V and 0 bases from J, leaving 8 bases between. There are 15 residues in the CDR3. The CDR3 nucleotides are TGTGCCAGCAGTTTACTGACTAACTCTGGAAACACCATATATTTT. Its protein is CASSLLTNSGNTIYF. Drawing the rest from reference TRBV28 and TRBJ1-3, the complete variable domain is DVKVTQSSRYLVKRTGEKVFLECVQDMDHENMFWYRQDPGLGLRLIYFSYDVKMKEKGDIPEGYSVSREKKERFSLILESASTNQTSMYLCASSLLTNSGNTIYFGEGSWLTVV.

The CDR3 is CASSQDRIAGVSETQYF. In DNA, the CDR3 is TGTGCCAGCAGCCAAGATAGGATAGCGGGAGTTTCGGAGACCCAGTACTTC. The V and J genes are TRBV4-2 and TRBJ2-5, with 9 bases aligning to TRBD2. Germline V gene sequence: CDR1 LGHNA, CDR2 YNFKEQ. The V and J ends lost 0 bases and 5 bases, in that order; junction bases with no gene match: 10. This CDR3 has 17 amino acids.

This clone was seen only a few times. The chain is built from TRBV28 and TRBJ2-2, with D perhaps TRBD1 (5 bases). The CDR3 has 16 residues. Germline V gene sequence: CDR1 MDHEN, CDR2 SYDVKM. The V end lost 3 bases, the J end lost 4 bases, and 15 bases lay between the germline ends. Written as DNA, the CDR3 is TGTGCCAGCAGTTTCTCGTCCAGGGTTTTCACCGGGGAGCTGTTTTTT. Translation gives CASSFSSRVFTGELFF.

This sequence joins TRBV28 and TRBJ2-7, with a possible D match to TRBD1 (5 bases). Trimming removed 3 bases at V and 0 bases at J, with 21 bases between. The CDR3 has 18 amino acids. CDR1 MDHEN and CDR2 SYDVKM come from the germline V gene. In nucleotides, the CDR3 is TGTGCCAGCAGTTTTGATCAACCGATGGACACAAGCTCCTACGAGCAGTACTTC. Residues: CASSFDQPMDTSSYEQYF.

The V and J genes are TRBV13 and TRBJ1-1; TRBD1 agrees at 7 bases. The CDR3 has 15 amino acids. Germline CDR1 is PRHDT and CDR2 is FYEKMQ (reference sequence). V was pared by 6 bases and J by 2 bases, with 9 bases of the junction left unmatched. CDR3 residues: CASSRGGTVNTEAFF. In DNA, the CDR3 is TGTGCCAGCAGTAGGGGCGGGACAGTAAACACTGAAGCTTTCTTT.

This sequence joins TRBV25-1 and TRBJ1-3; D gene unclear. The CDR3 consists of 14 residues. Germline lookup yields CDR1 MGHDK and CDR2 SYGVNS. Trimming stripped 0 bases from V and 4 bases from J, with 7 bases between. This CDR3 is CASSEYGQGNTIYF. CDR3 DNA: TGTGCCAGCAGTGAATATGGGCAAGGAAACACCATATATTTT.

This sequence joins TRBV6-5 and TRBJ2-6; tentative D call: TRBD2 (5 bases). This CDR3 is built from 16 residues. V was cut by 0 bases and J by 2 bases, with 8 bases left in between. From germline, CDR1 is MNHEY and CDR2 SVGAGI. In nucleotides, the CDR3 is TGTGCCAGCAGTTACTCGTGGGAGACTGGGGCCAACGTCCTGACTTTC. Its translation is CASSYSWETGANVLTF.

The chain employs TRBV27 and TRBJ1-5, with TRBD1 as a possible D gene (5 bases). Germline V gene lookup returns CDR1 MNHEY and CDR2 SMNVEV (reference sequence). The length of the CDR3 is 14 residues. V dropped 10 bases and J dropped 0 bases, with 13 bases sitting between them. The CDR3 bases are TGTGCCATTAACGACAGCTATAGCAATCAGCCCCAGCATTTT. Protein sequence: CAINDSYSNQPQHF.

In DNA form, the CDR3 reads TGTGCCATCAGTGAGTCGTTGGGGGGACCCGCCTACGAGCAGTACTTC. This gives the protein CAISESLGGPAYEQYF. The chain uses TRBV10-3 and TRBJ2-7, with D possibly being TRBD2 (6 bases). The CDR3 has 16 residues. Germline V gene lookup returns CDR1 ENHRY and CDR2 SYGVKD. V lost 0 bases and J lost 2, with 14 bases in between.

This clone was detected only a few times. V gene TRBV6-6 combines with J gene TRBJ2-7; TRBD1 agrees at 9 bases. Looked up from germline, CDR1 is MNHNY and CDR2 is SVGAGI (reference sequence). Trimming took 5 bases from V and 2 from J; bases not matched to a gene: 10. CDR3 size: 16 residues. The CDR3 is CASSRQGDRYPYEQYF. In DNA, the CDR3 is TGTGCCAGCAGTAGACAGGGGGACAGGTATCCCTACGAGCAGTACTTC.